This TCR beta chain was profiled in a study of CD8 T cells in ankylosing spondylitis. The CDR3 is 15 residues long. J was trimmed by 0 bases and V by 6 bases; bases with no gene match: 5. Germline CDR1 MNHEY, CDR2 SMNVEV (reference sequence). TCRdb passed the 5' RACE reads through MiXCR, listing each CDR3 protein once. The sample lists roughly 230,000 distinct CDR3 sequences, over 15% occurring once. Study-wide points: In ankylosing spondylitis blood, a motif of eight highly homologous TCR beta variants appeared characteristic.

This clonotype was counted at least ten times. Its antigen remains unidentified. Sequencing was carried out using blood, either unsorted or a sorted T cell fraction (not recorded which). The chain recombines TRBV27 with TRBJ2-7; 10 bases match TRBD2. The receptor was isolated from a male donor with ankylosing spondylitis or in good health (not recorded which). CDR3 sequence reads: CASSYSSGSSYEQYF. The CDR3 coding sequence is TGTGCCAGCAGCTACTCTAGCGGGAGCTCCTACGAGCAGTACTTC.